This T cell receptor beta chain was retrieved from a study of cytomegalovirus exposure and HLA in healthy donors. A word on this clone: Its antigen is currently unknown.

Clones were read by immunoSEQ multiplex PCR, and TCRdb kept only the in-frame ones, dropping some. The sample includes 65,000 to 80,000 clones, 85% to 95% of them seen just once. Regarding the study as a whole: The tendency of first-cohort TCR clusters to co-occur in the 90 to 150 validation repertoires was the finding of a later analysis. The study designated 160 or so TCR beta chains cytomegalovirus-associated.

This CDR3 has 14 residues. From germline, CDR1 is SQVTM and CDR2 ANQGSEA. V lost 6 bases and J 2 bases, leaving 17 bases between the germline ends. This TCR was sampled from a woman between 18 and 29 years old in good health and CMV-seronegative. The sequenced material came from PBMCs. J is TRBJ2-7 and V is TRBV29-1; perhaps TRBD2 as D (6 bases). In DNA form, the CDR3 reads TGCAGCGTGAAAGAAGGGAGGCTTACCTACGAGCAGTACTTC. This encodes CSVKEGRLTYEQYF.